These 20 T cell receptor beta chains share one sample of origin, sequenced in a study of blood T cell repertoires in COVID-19. Data came from immunoSEQ multiplex PCR; TCRdb stores just in-frame clones and leaves some out. The sample has 150,000 to 200,000 clones; around 80% are singletons. Sequenced input: peripheral blood. The receptor source for this set is a woman at least 80 years old with acute or convalescent COVID-19.

The rearrangement links TRBV5-1 to TRBJ2-3, with TRBD2 matching over 8 bases. The germline V gene has CDR1 SGHRS and CDR2 YFSETQ. There are 17 residues in the CDR3. Trimming removed 2 bases from V and 6 bases from J; junction bases left unmatched: 14. The CDR3 reads CASSFGLARAFTDTQYF. The CDR3 bases are TGCGCCAGCAGCTTCGGACTAGCTCGTGCCTTTACGGATACGCAGTATTTT.

This clone has more than one count but fewer than ten. The chain links TRBV5-1 to TRBJ1-1, with D tentatively TRBD1 (5 bases). The CDR3 totals 15 residues. CDR1 is SGHRS, CDR2 YFSETQ, per germline. Trimming removed 0 bases from V and 0 bases from J, with 9 bases in between. CDR3 nucleotide sequence: TGCGCCAGCAGCTTGGCCGGACACATGAACACTGAAGCTTTCTTT. The encoded protein is CASSLAGHMNTEAFF. The full variable domain, rest sourced from reference TRBV5-1 and TRBJ1-1, is KAGVTQTPRYLIKTRGQQVTLSCSPISGHRSVSWYQQTPGQGLQFLFEYFSETQRNKGNFPGRFSGRQFSNSRSEMNVSTLELGDSALYLCASSLAGHMNTEAFFGQGTRLTVV.

This chain connects TRBV30 to TRBJ1-6; TRBD1 is a possible D gene (6 bases). CDR3 length: 12 amino acids. Between the trimmed V and J ends, which lost 5 bases and 12 bases, there was a span of 14 bases. Germline CDR1 GTSNPN, CDR2 SVGIG (reference sequence). CDR3 in amino acids: CAWAGVRGPLHF. DNA for the CDR3: TGTGCCTGGGCAGGGGTCCGGGGACCCCTCCACTTT.

J is TRBJ1-2 and V is TRBV12-3 or TRBV12-4, with D maybe TRBD1 (5 bases). This CDR3 is built from 13 residues. Trimming removed 3 bases from V and 5 bases from J, with 10 bases in between. CDR3 sequence reads: CASSFSSGYGYTF. In nucleotides, the CDR3 is TGTGCCAGCAGTTTCTCGTCAGGGTATGGCTACACCTTC.

The chain links TRBV7-9 to TRBJ1-1, with a tentative D call TRBD1 (6 bases). This CDR3 has 13 residues. CDR1 is SEHNR, CDR2 FQNEAQ, per germline (reference sequence). V gave up 5 bases and J gave up 6 bases, with 13 bases separating them. In DNA form, the CDR3 reads TGTGCCAGCAGCGGCCGTGGGGGCGCTGAAGCTTTCTTT. Its protein product is CASSGRGGAEAFF.

CDR3 nucleotide sequence: TGCAGCGTTGAACAAAGGGTTCGGCAGGCGGGTTTCTACGAGCAGTACTTC. Its protein product is CSVEQRVRQAGFYEQYF. This chain uses TRBV29-1 with TRBJ2-7; D possibly corresponds to TRBD2 (5 bases). The CDR3 is made up of 17 amino acids. V lost 2 bases, J lost 3 bases, and 23 bases lay in between. CDR1 is SQVTM and CDR2 is ANQGSEA in the germline V gene.

The chain uses TRBV19 and TRBJ2-2, with 9 bases matching TRBD1. The CDR3 has 17 residues. CDR1 and CDR2 from the germline V gene are LNHDA and SQIVND (reference sequence). The V and J ends lost 7 bases and 5 bases, in that order; junction bases with no gene match: 14. This CDR3 reads CASKGRRDREFTGELFF. DNA of the CDR3: TGTGCCAGTAAGGGCCGCCGGGACAGGGAATTTACCGGGGAGCTGTTTTTT.

The V and J genes are TRBV3-1 (or the pseudogene TRBV3-2) and TRBJ2-5; D gene uncertain. Germline assignment: CDR1 LGHDT and CDR2 YNNKEL (reference sequence). V lost 1 base to trimming and J lost 1 base, with 28 bases between them. The CDR3 covers 21 residues. Here the CDR3 reads CASSQVVELAPESAFQETQYF. Written as DNA, the CDR3 is TGTGCCAGCAGCCAAGTCGTCGAGTTGGCCCCCGAGAGCGCCTTCCAAGAGACCCAGTACTTC.

The rearrangement joins TRBV10-1 to TRBJ1-4, with 7 bases fitting TRBD1. Germline V gene lookup returns CDR1 WNHNN and CDR2 SYGVQD (reference sequence). The CDR3 covers 15 residues. Trimming took 4 bases from V and 6 from J; bases not matched to a gene: 8. CDR3 in DNA: TGCGCCAGCAGTGGAGGCGGGACAGCGGATGAAAAACTGTTTTTT. Amino acids: CASSGGGTADEKLFF.

V gene TRBV19 combines with J gene TRBJ1-5; possible D gene TRBD1, 5 bases. Trimming left V 8 bases short and J 6 bases short, with 11 bases between. The CDR3 contains 12 residues. Germline values: CDR1 LNHDA, CDR2 SQIVND (reference sequence). CDR3 nucleotides: TGTGCCAGTTGGGGGGGATTTCAGCCCCAGCATTTT. Residues: CASWGGFQPQHF.

The gene calls are TRBV5-5 and TRBJ1-1, with 9 nucleotides matching TRBD1. Looked up from germline, CDR1 is SGHKS and CDR2 is YYEKEE (reference sequence). The junction had 5 bases not matched to a gene; V was cut back by 4 bases and J by 4 bases. The length of the CDR3 is 14 residues. CDR3: CASSPMTGGTEAFF. Here the CDR3 DNA reads TGTGCCAGCAGCCCAATGACAGGGGGCACTGAAGCTTTCTTT.

The chain recombines TRBV2 with TRBJ2-7; 8 nucleotides agree with TRBD2. The CDR3 contains 15 residues. V shed 2 bases, J shed 5 bases, and the junction held 8 bases outside the gene matches. From germline, CDR1 is SNHLY and CDR2 FYNNEI. DNA for the CDR3: TGTGCCAGCAGTGAACTAATGCGGGAGGCGGACGAGCAGTACTTC. It is translated as CASSELMREADEQYF.

The count of this clone is one. J is TRBJ1-1 and V is TRBV19; TRBD1 matches 7 bases. Germline V lookup: CDR1 LNHDA, CDR2 SQIVND (reference sequence). V lost 0 bases, J lost 8 bases, and 9 bases stayed unmatched. The CDR3 loop spans 15 amino acids. Here the CDR3 DNA reads TGTGCCAGTAGTATAGACTCGTCTGACAGGGCCGAAGCTTTCTTT. Its protein is CASSIDSSDRAEAFF.

This clone occurred a few times. The chain employs TRBV12-1 and TRBJ1-1; the table's D call of TRBD1 was not tested on the DNA. TRBV12-1 is annotated as a pseudogene. The CDR3 extends over 15 amino acids. The CDR3 loop reads CASSSILQGWTEAFF. DNA for the CDR3: TGTGCCAGCAGCTCCATCCTACAGGGGTGGACTGAAGCTTTCTTT.

The V gene is TRBV7-9, the J gene TRBJ1-1; D call uncertain. The CDR3 sequence is 12 residues long. V was trimmed by 6 bases and J by 5 bases, leaving 10 bases between them. The germline gives CDR1 SEHNR, CDR2 FQNEAQ (reference sequence). The CDR3 nucleotides are TGTGCCAGCAGACCCGCCGGGACTGAAGCTTTCTTT. This gives the protein CASRPAGTEAFF.

In its sample, this clone was seen many times. This sequence joins TRBV5-1 and TRBJ2-5; a weak D match, TRBD1 (6 bases). Germline V lookup: CDR1 SGHRS, CDR2 YFSETQ. The CDR3 runs 14 residues. V dropped 4 bases and J dropped 1 base, with 11 bases sitting between them. The CDR3 region is CASSTGQIQETQYF. For the CDR3, the DNA is TGCGCCAGCAGCACCGGACAGATCCAAGAGACCCAGTACTTC.

The rearrangement joins TRBV4-3 to TRBJ2-3; no reliable D call. Germline-derived CDR1 and CDR2 are LGHNA and YSLEER. The V end lost 0 bases, the J end lost 5 bases, and 12 bases lay between the germline ends. The CDR3 loop spans 15 amino acids. The CDR3 DNA is TGCGCCAGCAGCCAAGATCTAGTTTCCATAGATACGCAGTATTTT. It translates to CASSQDLVSIDTQYF.

J is TRBJ2-3 and V is TRBV18; TRBD2 agrees at 11 bases. V lost 2 bases, J lost 1 base, and 2 bases stayed unmatched. The CDR3 is 16 amino acids. Germline CDR1 and CDR2: KGHSH and LQKENI. The CDR3 here is CASSPGSGRGTDTQYF. In DNA, the CDR3 is TGTGCCAGCTCACCAGGTAGCGGGAGGGGCACAGATACGCAGTATTTT.

The rearrangement uses TRBV6-4 and TRBJ1-2; D gene ambiguous. This CDR3 spans 13 amino acids. CDR1 and CDR2 from the germline V gene are MRHNA and SNTAGT. The ends were cut back, 5 bases at V and 2 bases at J, with 9 bases in the middle. CDR3 sequence reads: CASSREANYGYTF. CDR3 nucleotide sequence: TGTGCCAGCAGTAGAGAGGCAAACTATGGCTACACCTTC.

A single count supports this clone. The chain recombines TRBV4-1 with TRBJ2-5, with 10 bases fitting TRBD2. Looked up from germline, CDR1 is MGHRA and CDR2 is YSYEKL. V lost 0 bases and J lost 9; bases outside the gene matches: 16. The CDR3 spans 18 residues. This chain's CDR3 is CASSQESVIAGGSSAQYF. In DNA form, the CDR3 reads TGCGCCAGCAGCCAAGAATCAGTGATAGCGGGAGGCAGTTCGGCCCAGTACTTC.